This T cell receptor beta chain derives from a study of shared clonotypes between healthy human individuals (dated by TCRdb to 2020 to 2022). Background on the whole study: Two women and a few men aged 18 to 49 years were included in the cohort. Per donor, three plates each were used for CD4 naive and CD4 memory, two for CD8 naive, and one for CD8 memory. The study deeply sequenced blood TCR repertoires of several healthy adults to estimate repertoire size and the extent of clonotype sharing between individuals. To increase sequencing depth and limit assay-specific biases, different laboratories used diverse techniques to prepare libraries and sequence TCR repertoires. Per donor, leukapheresis produced somewhere between about 0.85 and 10 billion PBMCs. The study at large found these results: When a few donors were compared, the shared fraction of clonotypes was around 5.1% for naive CD4, approximately 3.3% for naive CD8, about 2.5% for memory CD4, and 0.35% to 0.4% for memory CD8. Only blood was sampled, and tissue TCR repertoires likely differ from those in blood. Naive subsets generally had larger estimated clonotype richness than memory subsets. Pairwise subsampling led to the expectation that sequencing depth would affect the degree of clonotype sharing among donors. The genetic and exposure-history diversity represented was limited by the small number of donors. Even with the large sequencing depth, rarefaction of the sorted-subset datasets indicated that sequencing was incomplete. Compared with non-shared clonotypes, the clonotypes found in all four sorted-subset donors had higher generation probabilities.

Using the deep immunoSEQ assay, TCR CDR3 regions were amplified from genomic DNA by multiplex PCR. Extracted genomic DNA from each cell subset was spread evenly across all wells of several immunoSEQ 96-well plates, with each plate serving as a replicate. Each replicate PCR for sorted subsets received approximately 200 ng genomic DNA, equal to roughly 30,000 T cell genomes. The purified libraries were quantified using a Qubit 3.0 fluorometer, sized with a Bioanalyzer 2100, and then quantified again using the KAPA Library Quantification kit. Every immunoSEQ 96-well plate was sequenced on a separate single-read 150-cycle Illumina NextSeq 550 flow cell. Per the authors' processing: Because only junctional sequences without quality scores were contained in the immunoSEQ output, filtering matching that applied to full-length reads could not be performed. To assign V/J genes and CDR3, sequences were annotated against IMGT germline references using PyIR, a Python wrapper for IgBLAST v1.9. Reads were filtered out if the reads had weak V/J assignments (E-value above 1e-6), no CDR3, stop codons, out-of-frame junctions, or ambiguous translated residues. V3J clonotypes were defined by identical inferred V gene, J gene, and CDR3 amino acid sequence. Percentage overlap between repertoires was calculated by dividing the number of shared unique clonotypes by the size of the smaller repertoire. Repertoire richness was assessed with RTK rarefaction, the Chao1 estimator, and Recon v2.1 estimates of unobserved clonotypes. For all TCRbeta clonotypes obtained by the gDNA method from a handful of donors, generation probabilities were computed with OLGA. Here the immuneACCESS table is served through TCRdb, limited to in-frame sequences with V and J called. Missing clones are a known gap in these copies; in checked studies unresolved V genes cover under half, and the rest lacks a known reason. Clone size and the V and J calls come from that table; the DNA yielded D and trimming. The sample table shows about 510,000 clones, and around 96% are seen once. The top ten clonotypes cover under 0.06% of the sample.

Healthy HIV-negative adults with no recently reported acute infections or vaccinations were included as donors. Every donor was a Caucasian adult residing in Nashville, Tennessee, USA. CD4+ T cells were enriched through magnetic negative selection, after which naive cells were positively selected on CD45RA and the remaining negative fraction served as the memory subset. Blood was obtained by leukapheresis, after which PBMCs were separated by Ficoll-Histopaque density gradient centrifugation and cryopreserved in liquid nitrogen vapor phase. Purity and quantity of every magnetically sorted T cell population were checked by analytical flow cytometry. Each sorted fraction had its genomic DNA isolated and then quantified by UV absorbance on a Nanodrop 2000c. Its CDR3 holds 15 amino acids, cysteine through phenylalanine. Only CDR3 DNA is held: 45 bases, read in frame from base 1. Trimming removed 3 bases from V and 2 bases from J, leaving 14 bases between the germline ends. Taken from the germline V gene, the CDR1 and CDR2 loops are ENHRY and SYGVKD.

This clone was seen a single time. Its antigen is not yet known. No clone much larger than this one lies a single base away; base qualities are absent. This receptor chain uses TRBV10-3 and TRBJ2-7; TRBD1 could be the D gene, as 6 bases match. This TCR derives from a woman between 25 and 40 years old in good health. The sequenced sample consisted of naive CD4+ T cells sorted from blood. According to the study, the label for this sample's cell subset or site signals: CD45RA+ positively selected. The CDR3 in this case is CAISDSDRSTYEQYF. The nucleotides are TGTGCCATCAGTGACTCCGACAGGTCAACCTACGAGCAGTACTTC.